The 2 T cell receptor beta chains below all came from one sample that was sequenced in a study of CD8 T cell repertoires and HIV-1 epitope variants. Their antigen targets remain unknown. Generated by immunoSEQ multiplex PCR, the TCRdb table keeps only in-frame clones and is missing some. The profile shows 6,000 or so clones, about 60% of them singletons. The sample was cultured CD8+ T cells derived from PBMCs. These receptors were taken from a male donor with HIV.

CDR3 nucleotide sequence: TGTGCCAGCAGCCCAGACTACCTACAGGGGGCTCGGACTGAAGCTTTCTTT. Its protein product is CASSPDYLQGARTEAFF. The V call is TRBV7-6, the J call TRBJ1-1; 9 bases are shared with TRBD1. Germline values: CDR1 SGHVS, CDR2 FNYEAQ. The J segment lost 5 bases and the V segment lost 5 bases, leaving 15 bases of the junction unmatched. This CDR3 comprises 17 residues.

CDR3 in amino acids: CATDGQGVTDTQYF. The CDR3 DNA reads TGTGCCACCGACGGACAGGGAGTCACAGATACGCAGTATTTT. This chain links TRBV28 with TRBJ2-3; TRBD1 matches 8 bases. After removal of 10 bases from V and 2 bases from J, the junction contained 8 bases not matched to a gene. The CDR3 consists of 14 residues. The germline gives CDR1 MDHEN, CDR2 SYDVKM.